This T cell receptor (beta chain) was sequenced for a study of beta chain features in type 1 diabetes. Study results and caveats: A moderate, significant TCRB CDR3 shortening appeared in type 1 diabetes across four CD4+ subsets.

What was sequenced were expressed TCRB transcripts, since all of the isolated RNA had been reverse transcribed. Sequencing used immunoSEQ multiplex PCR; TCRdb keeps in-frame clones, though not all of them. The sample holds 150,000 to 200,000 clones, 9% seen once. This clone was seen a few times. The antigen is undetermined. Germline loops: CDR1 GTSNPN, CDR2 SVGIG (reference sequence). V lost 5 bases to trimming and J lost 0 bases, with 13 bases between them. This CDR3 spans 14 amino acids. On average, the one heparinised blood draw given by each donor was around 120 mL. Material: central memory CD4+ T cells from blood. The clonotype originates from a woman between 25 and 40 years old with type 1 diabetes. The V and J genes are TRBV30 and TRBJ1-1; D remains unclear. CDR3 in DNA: TGTGCCTGGTACCTTGCTGACATGAACACTGAAGCTTTCTTT. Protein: CAWYLADMNTEAFF.